This T cell receptor beta chain was documented in a study of cytomegalovirus exposure and HLA in healthy donors (dated by TCRdb to about 2017). At the level of the whole study: An earlier analysis of around 600 of the donors reported 250 to 300 Gb of sequence data and some 120 million unique TCR beta sequences from 150 million to 200 million T cells. Both class I and class II loci were covered by HLA typing, at four-digit resolution. Besides the first cohort of some 670 subjects, a separate validation cohort made up of 120 different subjects was used. An early release covering over 500 HLA-typed donors comprised 250 to 350 gigabases of sequencing data and approximately 85 million unique TCR sequences. The aim of the study was to test whether cataloging public T cell receptors could identify signatures of past pathogen exposure. Donor age, sex, ethnicity and CMV serostatus were compiled alongside the repertoire data. Of the roughly 400 genotyped donors, less than 90% were placed in the genetic ancestry cluster associated with self-reported Caucasian donors. An earlier analysis of 500 to 750 of the donors applied high-throughput TCR beta sequencing to assess whether each TCR beta V gene segment acted as functional or pseudogenic. Rather than using new phenotypic data, the later analysis identified candidate immune exposures from TCR beta sequences and from how often those sequences occurred across donors. To predict cytomegalovirus infection status, the study combined high-throughput TCR immunosequencing, statistical association of individual TCRs with disease status, and machine learning. In a later analysis, previously published TCR beta repertoires from roughly 710 donors were re-analyzed and high-resolution HLA genotyping was added so that TCR occurrence patterns could be studied. Because of strong linkage in the cohort, a few DR-DQ haplotypes were treated as single units for association and clustering. The number of donors typed differed by locus, with about 629-630 for A, B, C, DRB1 and DQB1, approximately 500 for DQA1, 600 to 610 for DPA1, and some 470 for DPB1. The study used immunosequencing to profile the T cell repertoires of around 600 subjects and linked those repertoires to cytomegalovirus serostatus. Every discovery cohort repertoire had been produced on one sequencing platform. Across roughly 420 genotyped donors of the cohort, an average of about 240,000 unique TCR beta nucleotide sequences per donor were sequenced, and about a sixth of those sequences were non-productive. A later genetic analysis used genome-wide SNP genotypes for about 65% of the 666 donors, treating that subset as a discovery cohort.

Study-wide findings and limitations: In a later analysis, HLA-associated TCR beta chains showed more clonal expansion and lower generation probabilities than non-associated chains that were equally common. Because counts were too low, seventeen rarely observed V segments, including chromosome 9 orphons, were excluded from the earlier analysis of around 590 of the donors. In an earlier analysis of fewer than 700 of the donors, most TCR beta V segments appeared in productive rearrangements about 87% or about 30% of the time, broadly matching IMGT annotations. In the study, roughly 160 TCR beta chains were listed as associated with cytomegalovirus. Most CMV-associated TCR beta chains appeared to be HLA-restricted in a later analysis, and the HLA associations seemed to be driven largely by CMV exposure. The classifier was reported to diagnose cytomegalovirus status with high specificity and sensitivity in both the original cohort and the validation cohort. In vitro tests confirmed that a few of the cytomegalovirus-associated TCR beta chains recognize cytomegalovirus antigens. CMV serostatus was the only immune exposure information available for the cohort. A further reported finding was that TCR beta sequences accurately predicted the HLA-A and HLA-B alleles for most subjects in the first cohort. In a later analysis, several top co-occurrence clusters were reported to appear linked to parvovirus B19, influenza, CMV and Epstein-Barr virus. In a later analysis, TCR association rates were found to vary across HLA loci, with the most associated TCRs seen for DRB1 alleles and the fewest for HLA-C alleles. The sequencing pipeline was judged likely to have produced a cluster of highly shared sequence variants as a technical artifact. Compared with the 666-donor mean, donors in an Asian-associated ancestry cluster had fewer N-insertions in productive TCRs, according to a later genetic analysis. Presence/absence analyses assumed roughly uniform sequencing depth across donors, an assumption that may not hold. Linkage disequilibrium might explain the correlated functional status among segregating V segments, but an unknown experimental factor could not be ruled out. Only TCR beta chains were sequenced in this cohort, and the absence of alpha or paired-chain data limited detectable features. Strong co-occurrence of HLA alleles, especially DR and DQ, made assigning TCR associations to individual alleles difficult. Some IMGT-functional V segments, including TRBV6-2 and TRBV6-3, could not be told apart with the 87-base-pair reads, so those segments were excluded. According to the authors, the approach could potentially be generalized to other disease states and immunological phenotypes. A later genetic analysis associated a missense DCLRE1C variant with V-gene and J-gene trimming of TCR beta chains, and an independent cohort replicated the association. Specific HLA alleles were associated with 15,000 to 20,000 TCR beta sequences at a false discovery rate of 0.05 in a later analysis. Because HLA typing was unavailable for some donors at each locus, only the typed subset was used in association tests. Most TCR sequences were observed very rarely across donors, whereas some public TCRs were present in many individuals.

Library construction relied on the immunoSEQ multiplex PCR assay. The multiplex PCR relied on a mix of 60 forward primers for TCR Vbeta segments and 13 reverse primers for TCR Jbeta segments. The CDR3 region of rearranged TCR beta genes was amplified from genomic DNA by a multiplex PCR assay. Amplified TCR beta libraries were sequenced as 87-base-pair reads on the Illumina HiSeq System. The authors processed their data as follows. In a later analysis, roughly 80 million unique TCR beta chains were counted across the roughly 610 repertoires, and around 11 million of these chains were shared by at least two donors. Raw reads were error-corrected and collapsed into unique sequences by a nearest-neighbor algorithm in which closely related sequences were merged to remove PCR and sequencing errors. To assign V, D and J gene segments, CDR3 sequences were aligned to IMGT reference sequences. Each retained sequence needed at least a six-nucleotide match to both a V gene segment and a J gene segment. A rearrangement was called productive if the CDR3 had no stop codons and remained in frame with V and J, and every other rearrangement was called non-productive. CDR3 was defined according to IMGT convention as the region running from the second conserved V-encoded cysteine to the conserved J-encoded phenylalanine. Sequences without an unambiguous match to a single V gene segment were excluded from the earlier analysis of 450 to 650 of the donors. An earlier analysis of fewer than 750 of the donors classified V segments as functional when productive rearrangements were above 56.7% and as segregating when the standard deviation between donors was above 5%. A statistical classification framework was developed to diagnose cytomegalovirus status using the catalog of TCR beta chain sequences. V and J gene assignment, in a later analysis, came from comparing TCR nucleotide sequences with IMGT/GENE-DB human TR gene sequences. The TCRdist pipeline was used in a later analysis to assign CDR3 sequences and most-parsimonious VDJ recombination scenarios. In a later analysis, each TCR beta chain was defined by its CDR3 amino acid sequence together with its V-gene family, and reads without a unique V-gene family were excluded. As a way to deal with suspected cross-contamination and a sequencing artifact, a later analysis dropped 592 nucleotide sequences that were highly shared and had low generation probability. In a later analysis, a clonal expansion index for each public chain was calculated from normalized within-repertoire ranks of inferred template counts. A later analysis computed generation probabilities with a VDJ recombination model fitted to out-of-frame rearrangements, and checked the results against IGoR. In a later analysis, TCR-TCR, TCR-HLA and TCR-CMV co-occurrence was scored with hypergeometric tests, and a repertoire-size bias correction was applied to TCR pairs. In a later analysis, false discovery rates were estimated by permuting HLA or CMV assignments 20 times. In a later analysis, co-occurring TCRs were grouped using DBSCAN, with TCRdist sequence similarity added in when clustering inside HLA-allele-positive subsets. Co-occurrence clustering excluded repertoires with fewer than 30,000 or more than 120,000 public chains, plus five with anomalous nucleotide sharing. TCRdb holds this immuneACCESS table with in-frame rearrangements only. Some clones are missing; in checked studies, unresolved V genes explain under half, and the rest has no known cause. V and J calls and clone size are those listed in that table; D and trimming were worked out from the DNA. Within this sample are 60,000 to 80,000 clones, with approximately 80% of them counted one time only. Just under 3% of the sample comes from the top ten.

The cohort was made up of approximately 700 healthy bone marrow donors. At the time of sampling, every cohort member was nominally healthy, though immune exposures that went unrecorded were likely present. The donor was CMV seronegative and was included in the group of hundreds of seronegative cohort members. A peripheral blood sample was collected from each donor, and TCR beta sequencing was performed on peripheral blood mononuclear cells. Genomic DNA was extracted from the blood cell samples with the Qiagen DNeasy Blood Extraction Kit. Worth noting for this clone: The antigen this receptor binds is unknown. Base qualities are missing; no much larger clone stands one base away.

The CDR3 sequence holds 13 residues, the cysteine and phenylalanine included. The entry retains the CDR3 DNA only, 39 bases that are in frame from base 1. The germline V gene supplies CDR1 ENHRY and CDR2 SYGVKD. V is reduced by 0 bases and J by 7 bases, leaving a spacing of 7 bases between them. The source material was PBMCs. The sequence came from a woman in her thirties in good health and CMV-seronegative. In this chain, TRBV10-3 is recombined with TRBJ2-1; a confident D gene designation cannot be given. The CDR3 amino acid sequence is: CAISESGLNEQFF. The DNA sequence is given as TGTGCCATCAGTGAGTCGGGCCTTAATGAGCAGTTCTTC.